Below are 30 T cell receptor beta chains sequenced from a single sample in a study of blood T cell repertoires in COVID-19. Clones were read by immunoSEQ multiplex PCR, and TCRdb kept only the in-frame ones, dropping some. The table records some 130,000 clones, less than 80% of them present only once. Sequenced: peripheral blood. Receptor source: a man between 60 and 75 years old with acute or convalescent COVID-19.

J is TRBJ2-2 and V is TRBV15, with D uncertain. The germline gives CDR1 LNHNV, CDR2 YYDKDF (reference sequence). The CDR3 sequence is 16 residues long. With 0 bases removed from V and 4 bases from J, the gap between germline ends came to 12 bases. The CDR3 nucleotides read TGTGCCACCAGCAGAGATCCGGATGCAGGCACCGGGGAGCTGTTTTTT. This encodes CATSRDPDAGTGELFF.

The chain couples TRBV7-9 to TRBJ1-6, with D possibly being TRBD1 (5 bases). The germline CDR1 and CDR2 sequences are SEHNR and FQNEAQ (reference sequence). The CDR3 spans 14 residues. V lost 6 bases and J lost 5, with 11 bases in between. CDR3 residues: CASRPDSDNSPLHF. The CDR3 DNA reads TGTGCCAGCAGACCTGACAGCGATAATTCACCCCTCCACTTT.

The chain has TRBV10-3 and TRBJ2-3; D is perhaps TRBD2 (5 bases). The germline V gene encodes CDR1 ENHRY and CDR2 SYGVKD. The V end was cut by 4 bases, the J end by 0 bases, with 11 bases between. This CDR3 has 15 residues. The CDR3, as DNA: TGTGCCATCAGTGGAGGAGGTATTAGCACAGATACGCAGTATTTT. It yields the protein CAISGGGISTDTQYF.

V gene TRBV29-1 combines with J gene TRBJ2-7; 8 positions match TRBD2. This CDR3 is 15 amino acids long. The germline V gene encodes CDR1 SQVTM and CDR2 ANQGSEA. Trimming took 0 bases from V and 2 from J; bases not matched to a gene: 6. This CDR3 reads CSVEDHTGGTYEQYF. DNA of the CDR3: TGCAGCGTTGAAGATCATACGGGAGGGACCTACGAGCAGTACTTC.

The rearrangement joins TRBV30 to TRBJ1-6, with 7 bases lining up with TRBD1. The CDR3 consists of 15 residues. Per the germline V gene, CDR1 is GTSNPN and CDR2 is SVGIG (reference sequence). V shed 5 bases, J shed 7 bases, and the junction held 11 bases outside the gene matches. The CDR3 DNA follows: TGTGCCTGGGGAAGGGGGACAGTCGAAAATTCACCCCTCCACTTT. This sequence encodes CAWGRGTVENSPLHF.

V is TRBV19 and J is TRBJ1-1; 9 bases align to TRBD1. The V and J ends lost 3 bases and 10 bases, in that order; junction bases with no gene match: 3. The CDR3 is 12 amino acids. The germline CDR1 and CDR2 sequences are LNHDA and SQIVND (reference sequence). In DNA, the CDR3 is TGTGCCAGTAGTATCCGGGACAGGGCAGCTTTCTTT. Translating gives CASSIRDRAAFF.

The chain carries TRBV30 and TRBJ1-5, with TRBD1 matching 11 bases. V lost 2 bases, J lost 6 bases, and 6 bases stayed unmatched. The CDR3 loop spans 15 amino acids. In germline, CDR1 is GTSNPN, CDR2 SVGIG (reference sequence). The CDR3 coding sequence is TGTGCCTGGAGTACGGGACAGGGGGAAGTTCAGCCCCAGCATTTT. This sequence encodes CAWSTGQGEVQPQHF.

The CDR3 protein is CASGSTVELQETQYF. The DNA for the CDR3 is TGTGCCAGCGGATCGACGGTGGAGCTCCAAGAGACCCAGTACTTC. The rearrangement joins TRBV28 to TRBJ2-5; D gene unclear. The germline V gene encodes CDR1 MDHEN and CDR2 SYDVKM. Trimming shortened V by 8 bases and J by 1 base, and 17 bases separated the two germline ends. The CDR3 is 15 amino acids.

CDR3 sequence: CASSLATSGGETQYF. CDR3 bases: TGTGCCAGCAGCTTAGCCACTAGTGGAGGGGAGACCCAGTACTTC. V and J are TRBV7-6 and TRBJ2-5; tentative D call: TRBD2 (6 bases). Trimming stripped 0 bases from V and 5 bases from J, with 13 bases between. In germline, CDR1 is SGHVS, CDR2 FNYEAQ. This CDR3 is built from 15 residues.

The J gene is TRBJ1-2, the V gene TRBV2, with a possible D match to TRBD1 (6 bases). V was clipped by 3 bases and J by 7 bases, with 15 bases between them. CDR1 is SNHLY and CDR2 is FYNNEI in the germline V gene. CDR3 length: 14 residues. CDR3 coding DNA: TGTGCCAGCAGTGACTGGGGGGGCGTGGGTGGCTACACCTTC. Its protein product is CASSDWGGVGGYTF.

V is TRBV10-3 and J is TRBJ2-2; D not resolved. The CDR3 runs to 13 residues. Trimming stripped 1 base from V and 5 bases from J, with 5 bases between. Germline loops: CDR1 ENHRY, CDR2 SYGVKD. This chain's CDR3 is CAISELRTGELFF. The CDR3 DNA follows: TGTGCCATCAGTGAGTTGAGAACCGGGGAGCTGTTTTTT.

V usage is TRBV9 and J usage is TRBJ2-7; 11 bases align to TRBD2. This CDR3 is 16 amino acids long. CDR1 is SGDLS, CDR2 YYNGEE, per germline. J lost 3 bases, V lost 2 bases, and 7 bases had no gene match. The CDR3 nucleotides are TGTGCCAGCAGCGTTTCCGCCGGGACTAGCGGCTACGAGCAGTACTTC. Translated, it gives CASSVSAGTSGYEQYF. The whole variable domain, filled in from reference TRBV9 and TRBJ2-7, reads DSGVTQTPKHLITATGQRVTLRCSPRSGDLSVYWYQQSLDQGLQFLIQYYNGEERAKGNILERFSAQQFPDLHSELNLSSLELGDSALYFCASSVSAGTSGYEQYFGPGTRLTVT.

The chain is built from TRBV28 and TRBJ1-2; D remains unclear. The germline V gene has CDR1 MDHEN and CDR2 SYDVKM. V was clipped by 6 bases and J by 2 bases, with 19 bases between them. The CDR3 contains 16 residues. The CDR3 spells CASSPRWSLLNYGYTF. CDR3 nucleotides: TGTGCCAGCAGCCCCCGGTGGTCGCTCCTAAACTATGGCTACACCTTC.

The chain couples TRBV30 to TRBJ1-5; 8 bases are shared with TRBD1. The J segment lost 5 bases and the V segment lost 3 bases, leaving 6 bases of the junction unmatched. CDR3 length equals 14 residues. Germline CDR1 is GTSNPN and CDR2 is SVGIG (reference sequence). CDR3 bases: TGTGCCTGGAGCCAGGGGGCGGGGTATCAGCCCCAGCATTTT. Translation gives CAWSQGAGYQPQHF.

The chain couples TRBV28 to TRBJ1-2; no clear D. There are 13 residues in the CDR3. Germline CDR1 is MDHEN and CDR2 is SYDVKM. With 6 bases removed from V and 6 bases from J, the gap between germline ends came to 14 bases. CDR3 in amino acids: CASREKFPDGYTF. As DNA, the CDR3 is TGTGCCAGCAGAGAGAAGTTCCCCGATGGCTACACCTTC.

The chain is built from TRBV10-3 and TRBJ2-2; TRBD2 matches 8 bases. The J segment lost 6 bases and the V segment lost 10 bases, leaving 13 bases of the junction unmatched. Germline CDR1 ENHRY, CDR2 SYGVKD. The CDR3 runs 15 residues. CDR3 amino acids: CATLFGGGGPGELFF. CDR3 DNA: TGTGCCACCCTATTTGGGGGCGGGGGGCCCGGGGAGCTGTTTTTT.

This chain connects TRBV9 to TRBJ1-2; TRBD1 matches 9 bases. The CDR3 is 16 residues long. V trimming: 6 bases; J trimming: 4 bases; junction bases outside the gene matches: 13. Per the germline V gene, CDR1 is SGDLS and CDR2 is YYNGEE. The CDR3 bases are TGTGCCAGCACCCGGGACAGGGCTCTGAATGGCTATGGCTACACCTTC. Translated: CASTRDRALNGYGYTF.

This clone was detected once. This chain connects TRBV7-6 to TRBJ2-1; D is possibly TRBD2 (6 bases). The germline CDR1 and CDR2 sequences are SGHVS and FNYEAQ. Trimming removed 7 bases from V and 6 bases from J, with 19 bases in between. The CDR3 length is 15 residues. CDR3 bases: TGTGCCAGCAAAGCTGGCGGGAATCGGGGCAATGAGCAGTTCTTC. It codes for CASKAGGNRGNEQFF.

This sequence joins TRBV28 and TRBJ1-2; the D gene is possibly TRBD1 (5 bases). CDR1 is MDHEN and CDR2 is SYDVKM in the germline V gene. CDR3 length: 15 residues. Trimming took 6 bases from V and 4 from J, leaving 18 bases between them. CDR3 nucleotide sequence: TGTGCCAGCAGACCCCTTCAGGGTCGTGGCTATGGCTACACCTTC. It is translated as CASRPLQGRGYGYTF.

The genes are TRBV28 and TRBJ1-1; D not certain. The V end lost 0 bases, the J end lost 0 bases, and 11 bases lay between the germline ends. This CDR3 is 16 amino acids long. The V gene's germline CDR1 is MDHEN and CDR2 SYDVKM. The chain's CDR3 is CASSLWGFGMNTEAFF. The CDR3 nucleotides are TGTGCCAGCAGTTTATGGGGTTTCGGGATGAACACTGAAGCTTTCTTT.

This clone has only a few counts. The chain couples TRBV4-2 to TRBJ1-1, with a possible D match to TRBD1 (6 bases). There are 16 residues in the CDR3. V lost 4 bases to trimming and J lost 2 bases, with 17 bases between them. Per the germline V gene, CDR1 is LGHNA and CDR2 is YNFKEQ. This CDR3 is CASSLHWTDFNTEAFF. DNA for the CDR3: TGTGCCAGCAGCCTCCACTGGACAGATTTTAACACTGAAGCTTTCTTT.

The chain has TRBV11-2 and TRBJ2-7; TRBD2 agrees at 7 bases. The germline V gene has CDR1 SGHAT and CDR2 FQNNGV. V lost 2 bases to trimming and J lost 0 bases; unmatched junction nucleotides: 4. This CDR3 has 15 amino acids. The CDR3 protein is CASSLQRTSSYEQYF. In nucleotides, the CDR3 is TGTGCCAGCAGCTTACAGCGGACTAGCTCCTACGAGCAGTACTTC.

Here the CDR3 reads CASSPNSGRQYNEQFF. CDR3 coding DNA: TGTGCCAGCTCACCAAATAGCGGGAGGCAGTACAATGAGCAGTTCTTC. The V gene is TRBV18, the J gene TRBJ2-1; 10 bases line up with TRBD2. The germline CDR1 and CDR2 sequences are KGHSH and LQKENI. The CDR3 runs 16 residues. Germline trimming cut 2 bases from V and 4 bases from J; bases unmatched to any gene: 5.

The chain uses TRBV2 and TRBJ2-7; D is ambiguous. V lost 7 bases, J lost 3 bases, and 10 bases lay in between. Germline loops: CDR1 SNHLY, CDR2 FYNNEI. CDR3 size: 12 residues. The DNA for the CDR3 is TGTGCCAGCAATCTTAGTGGCTACGAGCAGTACTTC. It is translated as CASNLSGYEQYF.

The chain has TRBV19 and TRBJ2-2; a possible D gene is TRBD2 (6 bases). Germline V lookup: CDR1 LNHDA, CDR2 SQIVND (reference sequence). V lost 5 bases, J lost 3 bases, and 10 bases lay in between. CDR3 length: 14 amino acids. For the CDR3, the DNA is TGTGCCAGTAGTGGCGGGATGGACACCGGGGAGCTGTTTTTT. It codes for CASSGGMDTGELFF. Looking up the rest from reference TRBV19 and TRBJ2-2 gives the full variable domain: DGGITQSPKYLFRKEGQNVTLSCEQNLNHDAMYWYRQDPGQGLRLIYYSQIVNDFQKGDIAEGYSVSREKKESFPLTVTSAQKNPTAFYLCASSGGMDTGELFFGEGSRLTVL.

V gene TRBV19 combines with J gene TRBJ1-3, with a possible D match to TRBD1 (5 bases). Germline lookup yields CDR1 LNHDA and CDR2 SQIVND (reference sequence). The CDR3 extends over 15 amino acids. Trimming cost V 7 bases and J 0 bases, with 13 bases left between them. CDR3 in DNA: TGTGCCAGTACCCCGGACACTTACTCTGGAAACACCATATATTTT. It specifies CASTPDTYSGNTIYF.

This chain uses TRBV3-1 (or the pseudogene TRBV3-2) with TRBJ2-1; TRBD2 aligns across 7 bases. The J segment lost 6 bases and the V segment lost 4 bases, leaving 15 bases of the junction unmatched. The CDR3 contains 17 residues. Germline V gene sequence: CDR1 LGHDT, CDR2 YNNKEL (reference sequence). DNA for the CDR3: TGTGCCAGCAGCCCTCGGTACTCTAGGCGGGAGTCCAATGAGCAGTTCTTC. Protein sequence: CASSPRYSRRESNEQFF.

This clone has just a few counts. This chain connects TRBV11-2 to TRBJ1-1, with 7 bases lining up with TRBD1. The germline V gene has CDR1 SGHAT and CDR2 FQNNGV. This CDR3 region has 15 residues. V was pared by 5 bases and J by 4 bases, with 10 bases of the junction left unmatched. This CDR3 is CASSRTGFEGTEAFF. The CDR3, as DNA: TGTGCCAGCAGCCGGACAGGATTCGAGGGCACTGAAGCTTTCTTT.

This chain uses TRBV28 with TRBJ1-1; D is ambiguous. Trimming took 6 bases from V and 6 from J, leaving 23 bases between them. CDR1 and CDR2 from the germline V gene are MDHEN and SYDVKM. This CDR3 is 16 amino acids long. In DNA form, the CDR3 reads TGTGCCAGCAGCCTCACGGGTGGGAAGGGAGTCGCTGAAGCTTTCTTT. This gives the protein CASSLTGGKGVAEAFF. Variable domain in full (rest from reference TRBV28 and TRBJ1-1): DVKVTQSSRYLVKRTGEKVFLECVQDMDHENMFWYRQDPGLGLRLIYFSYDVKMKEKGDIPEGYSVSREKKERFSLILESASTNQTSMYLCASSLTGGKGVAEAFFGQGTRLTVV.

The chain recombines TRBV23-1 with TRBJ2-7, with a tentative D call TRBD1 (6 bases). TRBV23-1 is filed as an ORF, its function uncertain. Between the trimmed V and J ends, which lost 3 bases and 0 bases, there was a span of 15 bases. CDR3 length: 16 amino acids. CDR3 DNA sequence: TGCGCCAGCAGTCACTTCACAGGGAAGGACTCCTACGAGCAGTACTTC. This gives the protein CASSHFTGKDSYEQYF.